This record concerns one TCR beta chain sequence. The antigen remains unidentified. The study treated chemo-refractory metastatic non-small-cell lung cancer patients with focal radiation plus ipilimumab CTLA-4 blockade. These data come from a study of radiotherapy plus CTLA-4 blockade in lung cancer. The overall study: Disease control reached 31%, with objective responses in roughly 19%.

Study-level findings and limits: Reports state that early shifts in blood T cell clones, with interferon-beta, best predicted response. Expansion in blood of tumor-derived TCR clones was seen after radiotherapy plus ipilimumab.

The germline CDR1 and CDR2 sequences are SNHLY and FYNNEI. V was cut by 10 bases and J by 0 bases, with 10 bases left in between. CDR3 length: 13 residues. Assay used: immunoSEQ multiplex PCR; TCRdb lists only in-frame clones, some missing. This table holds under 65,000 clones, about 85% found once. The TCR comes from a human donor with non-small cell lung cancer who had a complete response to radiotherapy plus ipilimumab. The sequencing used peripheral blood, collected from a patient treated with radiotherapy plus ipilimumab. The V gene is TRBV2, the J gene TRBJ1-5, with D unresolved. CDR3 loop: CATSIDSNQPQHF. CDR3 DNA: TGTGCCACCAGCATAGATAGCAATCAGCCCCAGCATTTT.